These 4 T cell receptor beta chains came from one sample sequenced in a study of T cells in Graves' hyperthyroidism and ophthalmopathy. What was amplified from RNA transcripts were TCR beta CDR3 regions. The HTBI primer set served for first-round RT-PCR of the TCR CDR3. MiXCR, run by TCRdb on the multiplex PCR reads, gives a single entry per CDR3 protein. The sample carries roughly 500,000 distinct CDR3 sequences, over 11% recorded once. The sample consisted of blood. The source is a woman aged 25 to 39 with Graves' hyperthyroidism that later progressed to Graves' ophthalmopathy.

This clonotype came up many times. V and J are TRBV19 and TRBJ1-1; D may be TRBD1 (6 bases). The germline V gene encodes CDR1 LNHDA and CDR2 SQIVND (reference sequence). V lost 10 bases and J 0 bases, leaving 18 bases between the germline ends. The CDR3 totals 15 residues. The CDR3 protein is CATSPHREMNTEAFF. The CDR3 DNA reads as TGTGCCACATCACCTCACAGGGAAATGAACACTGAAGCTTTCTTT.

Regarding this clonotype: A read error may explain this, as a much larger clone is one base away. This chain connects TRBV30 to TRBJ2-1, with 7 bases identical to TRBD2. Germline V gene sequence: CDR1 GTSNPN, CDR2 SVGIG (reference sequence). The CDR3 has 12 residues. Trimming removed 5 bases from V and 7 bases from J; junction bases left unmatched: 5. The CDR3 here is CAWLDSGNEQFF. CDR3 bases: TGTGCCTGGCTTGATAGCGGGAATGAGCAGTTCTTC.

Of note for this clonotype: Here the CDR3 omits its conserved ending phenylalanine or tryptophan, so a read error is the likely source. This chain uses TRBV25-1 with TRBJ2-1, with 7 bases that match TRBD1. This CDR3 has 14 residues. The J segment lost 3 bases and the V segment lost 4 bases, leaving 3 bases of the junction unmatched. Germline values: CDR1 MGHDK, CDR2 SYGVNS. The CDR3: CASSATGFYNEQFL. The CDR3 region has the DNA TGTGCCAGCAGTGCGACAGGGTTCTACAATGAGCAGTTCTTA.

There are many counts of this clonotype. The chain recombines TRBV11-2 with TRBJ2-7; D might be TRBD2 (6 bases). This CDR3 has 12 amino acids. Trimming left V 5 bases short and J 7 bases short, with 12 bases between. Germline V gene lookup returns CDR1 SGHAT and CDR2 FQNNGV. The CDR3 DNA follows: TGTGCCAGCAGCGATACGGCGGGGGAGCAGTACTTC. This codes for CASSDTAGEQYF.